These T cell receptor beta chains were read from a single sample in a study of blood T cells in healthy people across ages. TCRdb recomputed calls from the 5' RACE reads with MiXCR, one row per CDR3 protein. The repertoire holds more than 750,000 distinct CDR3 sequences, with under 35% as singletons. This sample also appeared in a second study, on T cells of mothers and their children.

Sequencing was performed on blood. Every receptor here comes from a middle-aged woman in good health. Both conserved end residues are part of each CDR3.

j_gene,v_gene,CDR3aa
TRBJ2-5,TRBV28,CASKSWVQYF
TRBJ1-6,TRBV3-1,CASSRAENSPLHF
TRBJ1-1,TRBV6-5,CASSYSLGTTTQAFF
TRBJ2-7,TRBV6-6,CASSLRGGGSREGEQYF
TRBJ2-7,TRBV2,CASSAERLGEYF
TRBJ2-3,TRBV7-2,CASSFIGLAASTDTQYF
TRBJ2-5,TRBV12-3/TRBV12-4,CASQSGFQETQYF
TRBJ2-5,TRBV14,CASSQAGTPLETQYF
TRBJ2-7,TRBV2,CASSDGGGSFSEQYF
TRBJ2-7,TRBV20-1,CSARYRVRGYEQYF
TRBJ2-3,TRBV6-1,CASTKQGGKDTQYF
TRBJ1-2,TRBV19,CASSMAGTDYGYTF
TRBJ2-7,TRBV3-1,CASGRGGSYEQYF
TRBJ1-2,TRBV7-2,CASSLWGITRGYTF
TRBJ2-1,TRBV6-5,CASSSARDRGRDEQFF